This TCR beta chain was obtained from a study of CXCR3-negative and CXCR3-positive naive CD8 T cells. Overall study findings and caveats: Naive subsets had comparable surface CD5, so TRB CDR3 properties gauged TCR strength.

The CD45RO-CCR7+CD27+CD95- phenotype denoted naive CD8+ T cells. 5' RACE that incorporated UMI labels was used to prepare the TRB cDNA libraries. One entry per CDR3 protein, without DNA, is what TCRdb gives after re-calling the 5' RACE reads. The listing records 45,000 to 65,000 distinct CDR3 sequences. Details on this clonotype: Its antigen remains unidentified.

Germline CDR1 reads SEHNR; CDR2 reads FQNEAQ (reference sequence). CDR3 size: 14 residues. The material sequenced was naive CXCR3- CD8+ T cells from blood. Subset indicated: CD45RO-CCR7+CD27+CD95- naive CD8+ T cells lacking CXCR3 (TNR3-). The receptor comes from a human donor in good health. Some clones in this sample may be carry-over from other donors' samples. The chain links TRBV7-9 to TRBJ1-1; as DNA is missing, the TRBD1 call by TCRdb cannot be tested. The CDR3 sequence: CASSLVQGHTEAFF.